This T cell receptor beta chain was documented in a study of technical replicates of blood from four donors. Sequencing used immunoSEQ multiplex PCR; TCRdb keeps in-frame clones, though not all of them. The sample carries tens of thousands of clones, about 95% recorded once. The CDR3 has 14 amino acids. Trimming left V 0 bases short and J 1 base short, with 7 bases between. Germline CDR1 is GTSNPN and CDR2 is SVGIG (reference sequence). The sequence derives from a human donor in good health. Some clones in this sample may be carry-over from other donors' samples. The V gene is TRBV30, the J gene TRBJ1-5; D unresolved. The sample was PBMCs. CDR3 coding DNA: TGTGCCTGGAGTGTTTCCGGGAGCAATCAGCCCCAGCATTTT. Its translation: CAWSVSGSNQPQHF. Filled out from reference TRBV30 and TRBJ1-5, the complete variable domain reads SQTIHQWPATLVQPVGSPLSLECTVEGTSNPNLYWYRQAAGRGLQLLFYSVGIGQISSEVPQNLSASRPQDRQFILSSKKLLLSDSGFYLCAWSVSGSNQPQHFGDGTRLSIL.